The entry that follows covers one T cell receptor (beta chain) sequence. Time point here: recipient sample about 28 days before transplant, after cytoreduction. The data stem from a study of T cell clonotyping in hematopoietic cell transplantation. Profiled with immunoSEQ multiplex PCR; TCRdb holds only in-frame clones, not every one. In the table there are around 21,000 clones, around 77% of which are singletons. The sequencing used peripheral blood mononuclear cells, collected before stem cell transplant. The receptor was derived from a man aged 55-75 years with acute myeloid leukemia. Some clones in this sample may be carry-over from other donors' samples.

CDR3 sequence (DNA): TGCAGCGTTGTTATATCCGGGACCGGGGAGCTGTTTTTT. It specifies CSVVISGTGELFF. V gene TRBV29-1 combines with J gene TRBJ2-2; no firm D call. This CDR3 is 13 amino acids long. The germline V gene encodes CDR1 SQVTM and CDR2 ANQGSEA. V lost 4 bases and J lost 5, with 11 bases in between.